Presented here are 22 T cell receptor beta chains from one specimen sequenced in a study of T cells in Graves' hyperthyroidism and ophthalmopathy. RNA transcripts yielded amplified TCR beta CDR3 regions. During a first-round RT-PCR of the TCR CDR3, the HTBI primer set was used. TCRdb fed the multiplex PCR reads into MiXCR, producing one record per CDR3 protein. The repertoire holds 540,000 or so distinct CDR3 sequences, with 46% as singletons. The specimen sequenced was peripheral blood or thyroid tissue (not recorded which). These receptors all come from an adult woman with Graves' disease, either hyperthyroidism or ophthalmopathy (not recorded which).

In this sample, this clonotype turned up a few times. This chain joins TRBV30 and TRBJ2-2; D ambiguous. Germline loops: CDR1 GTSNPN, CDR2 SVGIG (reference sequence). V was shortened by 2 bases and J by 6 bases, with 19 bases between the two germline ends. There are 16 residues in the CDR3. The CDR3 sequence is CAWSFGNPPGAGELFF. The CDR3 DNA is TGTGCCTGGAGTTTCGGCAATCCCCCTGGGGCCGGGGAGCTGTTTTTT.

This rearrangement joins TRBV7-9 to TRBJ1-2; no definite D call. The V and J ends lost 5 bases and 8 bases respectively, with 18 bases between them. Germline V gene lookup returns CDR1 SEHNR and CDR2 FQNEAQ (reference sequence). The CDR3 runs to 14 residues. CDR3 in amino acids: CASSPLAGEVGYTF. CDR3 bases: TGTGCCAGCAGCCCTCTAGCGGGAGAAGTGGGCTACACCTTC.

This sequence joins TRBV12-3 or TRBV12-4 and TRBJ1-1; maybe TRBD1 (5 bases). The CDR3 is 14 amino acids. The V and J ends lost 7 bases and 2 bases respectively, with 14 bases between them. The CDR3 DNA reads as TGTGCCAGCATTTTCGGGGGGGGAAACACTGAAGCTTTCTTT. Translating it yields CASIFGGGNTEAFF.

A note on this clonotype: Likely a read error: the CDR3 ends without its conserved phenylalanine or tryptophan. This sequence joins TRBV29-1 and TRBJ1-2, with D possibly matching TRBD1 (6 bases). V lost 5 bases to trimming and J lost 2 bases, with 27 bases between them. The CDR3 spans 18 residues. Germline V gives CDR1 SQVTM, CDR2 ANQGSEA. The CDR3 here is CSVYQPGQRTTANYGYTL. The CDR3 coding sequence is TGCAGCGTTTACCAACCGGGACAAAGAACGACTGCCAACTATGGCTACACCCTC.

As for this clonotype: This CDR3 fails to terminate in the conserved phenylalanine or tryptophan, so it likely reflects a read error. DNA of the CDR3: TGTGCCAGCAGTGAAAGGAGGGTGGATGGCTACACCCTC. Translating gives CASSERRVDGYTL. The chain couples TRBV2 to TRBJ1-2; no definite D call. CDR3 length: 13 amino acids. From germline, CDR1 is SNHLY and CDR2 FYNNEI. V was shortened by 2 bases and J by 6 bases, with 10 bases between the two germline ends.

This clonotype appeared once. The CDR3 loop is CASRLTRSSYNSPLHF. In DNA form, the CDR3 reads TGTGCCAGCAGATTGACAAGGAGCTCCTATAATTCACCCCTCCACTTT. The chain combines TRBV7-8 with TRBJ1-6, with no clear D. Germline loops: CDR1 SGHVS, CDR2 FQNEAQ. This CDR3 region has 16 residues. V lost 6 bases, J lost 0 bases, and 12 bases lay in between.

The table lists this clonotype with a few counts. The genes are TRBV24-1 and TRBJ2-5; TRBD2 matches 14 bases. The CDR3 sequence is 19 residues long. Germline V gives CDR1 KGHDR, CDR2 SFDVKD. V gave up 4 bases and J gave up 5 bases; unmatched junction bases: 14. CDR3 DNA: TGTGCCACCAGTGACTACTCCGGGACTAGCGGGAGATGGGTGGAGACCCAGTACTTC. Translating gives CATSDYSGTSGRWVETQYF.

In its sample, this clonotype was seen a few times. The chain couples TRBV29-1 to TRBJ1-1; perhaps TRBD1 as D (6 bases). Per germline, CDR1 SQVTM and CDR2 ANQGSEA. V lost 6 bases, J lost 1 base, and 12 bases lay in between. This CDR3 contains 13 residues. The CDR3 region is CSVEGGQNTEAFF. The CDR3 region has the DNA TGCAGCGTGGAGGGGGGGCAGAACACTGAAGCTTTCTTT.

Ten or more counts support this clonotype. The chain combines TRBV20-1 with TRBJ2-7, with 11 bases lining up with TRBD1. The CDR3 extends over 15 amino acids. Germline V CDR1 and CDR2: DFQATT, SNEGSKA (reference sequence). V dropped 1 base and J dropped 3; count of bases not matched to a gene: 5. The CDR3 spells CSARAGTGGFYEQYF. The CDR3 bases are TGCAGTGCTAGAGCGGGGACAGGGGGATTCTACGAGCAGTACTTC.

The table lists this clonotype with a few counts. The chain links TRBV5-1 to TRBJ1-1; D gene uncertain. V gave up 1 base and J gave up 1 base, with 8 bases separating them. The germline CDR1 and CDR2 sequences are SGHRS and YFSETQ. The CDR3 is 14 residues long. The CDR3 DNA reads TGCGCCAGCAGCTTGAGGACGGCGAACACTGAAGCTTTCTTT. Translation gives CASSLRTANTEAFF.

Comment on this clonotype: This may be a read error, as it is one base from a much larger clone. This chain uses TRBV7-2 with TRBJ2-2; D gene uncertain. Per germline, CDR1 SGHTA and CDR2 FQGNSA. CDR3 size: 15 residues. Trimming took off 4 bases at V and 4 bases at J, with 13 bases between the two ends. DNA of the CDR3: TGTGCCAGCAGCTCTACAAGGGCCAGCACCGGGGAGCTGTTTTTT. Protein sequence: CASSSTRASTGELFF.

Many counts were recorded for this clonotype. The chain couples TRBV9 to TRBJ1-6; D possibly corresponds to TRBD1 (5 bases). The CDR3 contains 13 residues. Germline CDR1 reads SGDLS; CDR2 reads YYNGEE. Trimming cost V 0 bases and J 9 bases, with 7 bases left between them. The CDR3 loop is CASSVVGGSPLHF. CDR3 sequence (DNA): TGTGCCAGCAGCGTAGTGGGGGGTTCACCCCTCCACTTT.

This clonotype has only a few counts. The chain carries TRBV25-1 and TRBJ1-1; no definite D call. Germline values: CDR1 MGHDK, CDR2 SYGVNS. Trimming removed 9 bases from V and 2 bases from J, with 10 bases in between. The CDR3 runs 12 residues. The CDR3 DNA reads TGTGCCAGGGTAGCCGGAAACACTGAAGCTTTCTTT. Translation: CARVAGNTEAFF.

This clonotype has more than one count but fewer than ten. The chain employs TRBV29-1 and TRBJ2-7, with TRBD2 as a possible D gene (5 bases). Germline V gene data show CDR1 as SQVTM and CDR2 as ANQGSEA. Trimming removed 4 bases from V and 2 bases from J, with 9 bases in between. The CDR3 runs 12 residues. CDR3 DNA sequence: TGCAGCGTTGTAACCGGGACCTACGAGCAGTACTTC. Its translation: CSVVTGTYEQYF.

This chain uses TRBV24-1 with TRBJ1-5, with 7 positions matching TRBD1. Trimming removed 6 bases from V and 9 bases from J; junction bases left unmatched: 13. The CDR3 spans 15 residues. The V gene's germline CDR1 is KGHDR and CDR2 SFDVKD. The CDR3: CATSRQGGNTGPQHF. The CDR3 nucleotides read TGTGCCACCAGTAGACAGGGAGGGAACACCGGGCCCCAGCATTTT.

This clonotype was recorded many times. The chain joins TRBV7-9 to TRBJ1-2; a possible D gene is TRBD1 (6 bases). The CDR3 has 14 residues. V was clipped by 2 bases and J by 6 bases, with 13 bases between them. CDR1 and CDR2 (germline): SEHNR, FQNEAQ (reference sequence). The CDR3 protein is CASSLPPGEHGYTF. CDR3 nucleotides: TGTGCCAGCAGCTTACCCCCAGGGGAGCATGGCTACACCTTC.

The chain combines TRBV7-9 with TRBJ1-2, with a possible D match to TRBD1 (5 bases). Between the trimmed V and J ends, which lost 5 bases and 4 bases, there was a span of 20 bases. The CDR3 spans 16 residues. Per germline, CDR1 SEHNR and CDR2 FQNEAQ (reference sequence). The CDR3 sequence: CASSSIVGQGSYGYTF. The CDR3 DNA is TGTGCCAGCAGCAGTATAGTTGGCCAGGGTTCCTATGGCTACACCTTC.

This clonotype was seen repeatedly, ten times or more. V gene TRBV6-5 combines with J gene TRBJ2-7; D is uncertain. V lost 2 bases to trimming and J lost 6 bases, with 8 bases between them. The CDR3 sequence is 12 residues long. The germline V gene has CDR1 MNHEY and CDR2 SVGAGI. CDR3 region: CASSYGPAEQYF. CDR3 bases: TGTGCCAGCAGTTACGGGCCAGCCGAGCAGTACTTC.

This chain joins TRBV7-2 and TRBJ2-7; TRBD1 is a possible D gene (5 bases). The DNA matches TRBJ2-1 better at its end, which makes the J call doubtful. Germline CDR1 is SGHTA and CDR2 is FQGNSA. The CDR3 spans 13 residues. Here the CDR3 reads CASSPTAGNEQFF. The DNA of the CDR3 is TGTGCCAGCAGCCCCACTGCAGGGAATGAGCAGTTCTTC.

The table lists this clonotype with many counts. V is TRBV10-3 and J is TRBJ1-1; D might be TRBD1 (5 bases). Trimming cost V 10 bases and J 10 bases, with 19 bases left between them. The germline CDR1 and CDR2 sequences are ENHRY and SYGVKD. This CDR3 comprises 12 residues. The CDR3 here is CATTGSREGAFF. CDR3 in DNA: TGTGCCACTACCGGAAGCAGGGAAGGAGCTTTCTTT.

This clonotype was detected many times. This CDR3 reads CASGPGHEQYF. CDR3 nucleotide sequence: TGTGCCAGCGGACCGGGCCACGAGCAGTACTTC. This chain uses TRBV6-1 with TRBJ2-7; D is unresolved. This CDR3 region has 11 residues. Trimming took 8 bases from V and 5 from J, leaving 10 bases between them. CDR1 is MNHNS and CDR2 is SASEGT in the germline V gene.

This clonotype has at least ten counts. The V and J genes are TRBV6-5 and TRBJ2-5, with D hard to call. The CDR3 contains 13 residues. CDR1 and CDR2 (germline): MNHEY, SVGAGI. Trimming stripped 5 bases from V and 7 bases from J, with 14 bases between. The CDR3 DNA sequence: TGTGCCAGCAGTCCCCTAGTCCGCGGGACCCAGTACTTC. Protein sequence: CASSPLVRGTQYF.